Following are 31 T cell receptor beta chains from one sample sequenced in a study of vaccination and CD4 T cells after COVID-19. Indicated treatment: roughly 11-day PBMC culture with coronavirus spike peptide pools or control peptides (ViraFEST assay). The antigens these receptors bind are not known. The assay that was used to sequence DNA from cultured CD4+ T cells was the Oncomine TCR Beta short-read assay. TCRdb re-called the PCR reads through MiXCR, storing one row per CDR3 protein. The sample shows around 20,000 distinct CDR3 sequences, roughly 50% of them seen only once. Source material: CD4+ T cells from blood, cultured in vitro. The source is a human donor who had recovered from COVID-19.

This clonotype was seen only once. This sequence joins TRBV20-1 and TRBJ2-7, with 10 bases aligning to TRBD2. Germline trimming cut 4 bases from V and 4 bases from J; bases unmatched to any gene: 7. The V gene's germline CDR1 is DFQATT and CDR2 SNEGSKA (reference sequence). CDR3 length: 14 amino acids. CDR3 loop: CSATLRGLAYEQYF. DNA of the CDR3: TGCAGTGCTACCCTAAGGGGACTAGCGTACGAGCAGTACTTC.

In its sample, this clonotype was seen a few times. The chain recombines TRBV20-1 with TRBJ2-7; D may be TRBD1 (6 bases). Germline lookup yields CDR1 DFQATT and CDR2 SNEGSKA (reference sequence). The CDR3 has 16 residues. V was clipped by 8 bases and J by 0 bases, with 23 bases between them. The CDR3 nucleotides are TGCAGTATCCATACGTTGACAGGACAAAGCTCCTACGAGCAGTACTTC. This codes for CSIHTLTGQSSYEQYF.

This clonotype occurred once. The chain has TRBV18 and TRBJ1-5; possible D gene TRBD1, 6 bases. The CDR3 extends over 11 amino acids. Germline assignment: CDR1 KGHSH and CDR2 LQKENI. V lost 4 bases, J lost 10 bases, and 8 bases lay in between. The CDR3 DNA sequence: TGTGCCAGCTCACAGGGGGGCCCCCAGCATTTT. Translating gives CASSQGGPQHF.

The chain's CDR3 is CASSLSRTGVGRSNQPQHF. CDR3 nucleotides: TGTGCCAGCAGTTTATCGAGGACAGGGGTAGGGAGGAGCAATCAGCCCCAGCATTTT. This chain connects TRBV28 to TRBJ1-5; 9 nucleotides match TRBD1. Per the germline V gene, CDR1 is MDHEN and CDR2 is SYDVKM. There are 19 residues in the CDR3. Trimming took 1 base from V and 1 from J; bases not matched to a gene: 11.

This chain links TRBV20-1 with TRBJ2-5; D uncertain. Per germline, CDR1 DFQATT and CDR2 SNEGSKA (reference sequence). The CDR3 sequence is 11 residues long. V dropped 5 bases and J dropped 7 bases, with 11 bases sitting between them. As DNA, the CDR3 is TGCAGTGCTCCGATGAGAGGGACCCAGTACTTC. Translating it yields CSAPMRGTQYF.

The chain has TRBV2 and TRBJ2-5; D gene uncertain. The CDR3 extends over 12 amino acids. Germline assignment: CDR1 SNHLY and CDR2 FYNNEI. The V and J ends lost 4 bases and 3 bases respectively, with 6 bases between them. As DNA, the CDR3 is TGTGCCAGCAGTGTTGGAGAAGAGACCCAGTACTTC. It is translated as CASSVGEETQYF. Full variable domain (remainder filled in from reference TRBV2 and TRBJ2-5): EPEVTQTPSHQVTQMGQEVILRCVPISNHLYFYWYRQILGQKVEFLVSFYNNEISEKSEIFDDQFSVERPDGSNFTLKIRSTKLEDSAMYFCASSVGEETQYFGPGTRLLVL.

This chain links TRBV27 with TRBJ2-1; the match to TRBD2 covers 8 bases. The CDR3 contains 14 residues. V was clipped by 4 bases and J by 5 bases; unmatched bases: 4. The germline V gene encodes CDR1 MNHEY and CDR2 SMNVEV (reference sequence). The CDR3 DNA reads as TGTGCCAGCAGTTGGATCGGGAGGGACAATGAGCAGTTCTTC. Its protein product is CASSWIGRDNEQFF.

This clonotype was observed a single time. The J gene is TRBJ2-1, the V gene TRBV19; no firm D call. Trimming stripped 2 bases from V and 0 bases from J, with 8 bases between. Germline V gives CDR1 LNHDA, CDR2 SQIVND (reference sequence). The CDR3 spans 15 residues. The CDR3 protein is CASSIIESSYNEQFF. The CDR3, as DNA: TGTGCCAGTAGTATAATAGAGAGCTCCTACAATGAGCAGTTCTTC.

The chain has TRBV19 and TRBJ1-4; D is uncertain. CDR3 length: 13 residues. Germline assignment: CDR1 LNHDA and CDR2 SQIVND (reference sequence). Trimming took off 2 bases at V and 6 bases at J, with 7 bases between the two ends. CDR3 sequence (DNA): TGTGCCAGTAGTATAAGGTTGGATGAAAAACTGTTTTTT. This codes for CASSIRLDEKLFF.

The chain links TRBV7-9 to TRBJ1-5; no firm D call. Germline CDR1 SEHNR, CDR2 FQNEAQ (reference sequence). This CDR3 region has 12 residues. V lost 5 bases and J lost 8, with 10 bases in between. This CDR3 is CASSLYLEPQHF. The CDR3 nucleotides are TGTGCCAGCAGCCTCTATCTTGAGCCCCAGCATTTT.

V usage is TRBV12-3 or TRBV12-4 and J usage is TRBJ2-1; weak D call: TRBD2 (6 bases). V was cut by 5 bases and J by 9 bases, with 17 bases left in between. The CDR3 loop spans 14 amino acids. This CDR3 is CASSTYGTYGEQFF. In nucleotides, the CDR3 is TGTGCCAGCAGTACCTACGGGACTTACGGTGAGCAGTTCTTC.

The chain has TRBV11-2 and TRBJ1-2; D uncertain. The CDR3 contains 12 residues. The V and J ends lost 4 bases and 2 bases respectively, with 5 bases between them. CDR1 and CDR2 from the germline V gene are SGHAT and FQNNGV. CDR3: CASSSRNYGYTF. For the CDR3, the DNA is TGTGCCAGCAGCTCCCGGAACTATGGCTACACCTTC.

This chain connects TRBV2 to TRBJ2-3; 8 nucleotides match TRBD2. Trimming cost V 7 bases and J 6 bases; bases outside gene matches: 6. Germline V gene data show CDR1 as SNHLY and CDR2 as FYNNEI. The CDR3 is 13 residues long. CDR3 coding DNA: TGTGCCAGCACGGGAGGGGAGGGCGATACGCAGTATTTT. Protein: CASTGGEGDTQYF.

In its sample, this clonotype was seen a few times. V usage is TRBV6-5 and J usage is TRBJ1-2; D is possibly TRBD1 (6 bases). Looked up from germline, CDR1 is MNHEY and CDR2 is SVGAGI. V lost 0 bases to trimming and J lost 2 bases, with 13 bases between them. The CDR3 has 16 amino acids. CDR3 sequence (DNA): TGTGCCAGCAGTTACTCACCTCGGGGGCTCAACTATGGCTACACCTTC. It encodes CASSYSPRGLNYGYTF.

The chain recombines TRBV4-1 with TRBJ1-4; the D gene is possibly TRBD1 (5 bases). The germline gives CDR1 MGHRA, CDR2 YSYEKL. V lost 8 bases and J 10 bases, leaving 29 bases between the germline ends. The CDR3 sequence is 17 residues long. CDR3 region: CASRPLVRFRGGGKLFF. CDR3 DNA: TGCGCCAGCCGCCCACTAGTAAGGTTCCGTGGGGGAGGAAAACTGTTTTTT.

J is TRBJ1-6 and V is TRBV5-1, with 8 bases aligning to TRBD1. Germline V CDR1 and CDR2: SGHRS, YFSETQ. V was pared by 2 bases and J by 9 bases, with 4 bases of the junction left unmatched. The CDR3 is 14 residues long. CDR3 loop: CASSFRQGRSPLHF. The DNA for the CDR3 is TGCGCCAGCAGCTTTAGACAGGGGCGTTCACCCCTCCACTTT.

The chain couples TRBV7-3 to TRBJ2-1; D is perhaps TRBD2 (6 bases). There are 14 residues in the CDR3. With 2 bases removed from V and 5 bases from J, the gap between germline ends came to 10 bases. CDR1 is SGHTA, CDR2 FQGTGA, per germline. The CDR3 reads CASSLGGIDNEQFF. The CDR3 region has the DNA TGTGCCAGCAGCTTAGGCGGGATCGACAATGAGCAGTTCTTC.

The chain uses TRBV10-3 and TRBJ2-6, with D possibly being TRBD1 or TRBD2 (6 bases each). The length of the CDR3 is 15 residues. Germline CDR1 and CDR2: ENHRY and SYGVKD. The germline V and J ends were trimmed by 2 bases and 3 bases, with 8 bases remaining between them. In DNA form, the CDR3 reads TGTGCCATCAGTGAGCGGGGGCTTGGGGCCAACGTCCTGACTTTC. Translated, it gives CAISERGLGANVLTF.

The V and J genes are TRBV5-1 and TRBJ2-2, with D possibly matching TRBD1 (6 bases). Per the germline V gene, CDR1 is SGHRS and CDR2 is YFSETQ. Trimming removed 4 bases from V and 9 bases from J, with 19 bases in between. The CDR3 has 15 residues. The CDR3 sequence: CASSPVGGEARELFF. CDR3 DNA: TGCGCCAGCAGCCCGGTAGGGGGAGAAGCCAGGGAGCTGTTTTTT.

This clonotype occurred a few times. The chain combines TRBV30 with TRBJ1-5, with a weak D call TRBD1 (5 bases). CDR1 and CDR2 (germline): GTSNPN, SVGIG (reference sequence). The CDR3 loop spans 13 amino acids. V was cut by 5 bases and J by 7 bases, with 15 bases left in between. CDR3 DNA sequence: TGTGCCTGGGGTTCGGAGGCAGGGCAGCCCCAGCATTTT. It yields the protein CAWGSEAGQPQHF.

DNA for the CDR3: TGTGCCAGCAACCGAGCGGGAGCTGGCACAGATACGCAGTATTTT. It yields the protein CASNRAGAGTDTQYF. This chain links TRBV2 with TRBJ2-3, with 8 bases lining up with TRBD2. Germline V gene sequence: CDR1 SNHLY, CDR2 FYNNEI. Germline trimming cut 7 bases from V and 1 base from J; bases unmatched to any gene: 7. The CDR3 length is 15 residues.

For the CDR3, the DNA is TGTGCCAGCAGCTTAGGAGGGACGTCTCCTTATGGCTACACCTTC. Protein product: CASSLGGTSPYGYTF. The chain has TRBV7-9 and TRBJ1-2; TRBD1 might be the D (5 bases). Germline V lookup: CDR1 SEHNR, CDR2 FQNEAQ (reference sequence). The CDR3 totals 15 residues. The V end lost 1 base, the J end lost 5 bases, and 14 bases lay between the germline ends.

The J gene is TRBJ1-1, the V gene TRBV20-1; D not resolved. This CDR3 has 13 amino acids. Trimming removed 5 bases at V and 0 bases at J, with 10 bases between. Germline CDR1 is DFQATT and CDR2 is SNEGSKA (reference sequence). The CDR3 loop reads CSAPPRLNTEAFF. CDR3 coding DNA: TGCAGTGCTCCCCCTAGATTGAACACTGAAGCTTTCTTT.

This clonotype was counted only a few times. V gene TRBV7-2 combines with J gene TRBJ2-7; TRBD2 matches at 8 bases. V lost 2 bases and J lost 6; bases outside the gene matches: 3. The CDR3 is made up of 13 amino acids. Germline values: CDR1 SGHTA, CDR2 FQGNSA. CDR3 residues: CASSLSLAGEQYF. CDR3 nucleotide sequence: TGTGCCAGCAGCTTAAGTCTAGCGGGCGAGCAGTACTTC.

The chain recombines TRBV20-1 with TRBJ1-5; TRBD1 matches at 10 bases. V shed 4 bases, J shed 0 bases, and the junction held 9 bases outside the gene matches. Germline CDR1 DFQATT, CDR2 SNEGSKA (reference sequence). The CDR3 spans 17 residues. The CDR3 sequence: CSAKVGTGAFSNQPQHF. CDR3 coding DNA: TGCAGTGCTAAAGTGGGGACAGGGGCTTTTAGCAATCAGCCCCAGCATTTT.

This clonotype was seen a few times. This rearrangement joins TRBV4-2 to TRBJ2-2; 10 positions agree with TRBD2. Germline trimming cut 5 bases from V and 4 bases from J; bases unmatched to any gene: 10. The germline V gene has CDR1 LGHNA and CDR2 YNFKEQ. The CDR3 has 17 amino acids. In DNA form, the CDR3 reads TGTGCCAGCAGCGGTCTTAGCGGGGGGCGGGGCACCGGGGAGCTGTTTTTT. Protein product: CASSGLSGGRGTGELFF.

This sequence joins TRBV2 and TRBJ1-2; TRBD1 aligns across 7 bases. In germline, CDR1 is SNHLY, CDR2 FYNNEI. V dropped 2 bases and J dropped 7; count of bases not matched to a gene: 10. This CDR3 comprises 15 residues. The CDR3 sequence: CASSERPRGGAGYTF. The DNA of the CDR3 is TGTGCCAGCAGTGAAAGGCCGAGAGGGGGCGCTGGCTACACCTTC.

This clonotype was counted a few times. J is TRBJ1-3 and V is TRBV7-2; 8 nucleotides align to TRBD1. There are 15 residues in the CDR3. Germline CDR1 SGHTA, CDR2 FQGNSA. J gave up 4 bases and V 3 bases, and 5 bases lay outside the gene matches. CDR3 sequence reads: CASSFDRGYGNTIYF. CDR3 bases: TGTGCCAGCAGCTTCGACAGGGGCTACGGAAACACCATATATTTT.

This clonotype came up a few times. The V and J genes are TRBV6-1 and TRBJ1-2; D is possibly TRBD1 (5 bases). Germline CDR1 is MNHNS and CDR2 is SASEGT. The CDR3 runs 16 residues. The ends were cut back, 1 base at V and 1 base at J, with 13 bases in the middle. The CDR3 DNA reads as TGTGCCAGCAGTGAAGTGGGACTGCCGAGTAACTATGGCTACACCTTC. Translation gives CASSEVGLPSNYGYTF.

This rearrangement joins TRBV19 to TRBJ1-3; TRBD1 is a possible D gene (5 bases). The CDR3 consists of 15 residues. Trimming took 6 bases from V and 4 from J, leaving 16 bases between them. Germline assignment: CDR1 LNHDA and CDR2 SQIVND (reference sequence). The CDR3, as DNA: TGTGCCAGTAGATCCTTAGGGCAGGGAGGAAACACCATATATTTT. Residues: CASRSLGQGGNTIYF. Complete variable domain (other parts from reference TRBV19 and TRBJ1-3): DGGITQSPKYLFRKEGQNVTLSCEQNLNHDAMYWYRQDPGQGLRLIYYSQIVNDFQKGDIAEGYSVSREKKESFPLTVTSAQKNPTAFYLCASRSLGQGGNTIYFGEGSWLTVV.

A few counts support this clonotype. In DNA form, the CDR3 reads TGTGCCAGCAGCCGCGACACCGGGGAGCTGTTTTTT. Encoded protein: CASSRDTGELFF. This chain connects TRBV12-3 or TRBV12-4 to TRBJ2-2; no firm D call. Trimming removed 6 bases from V and 3 bases from J, with 5 bases in between. CDR3 length: 12 amino acids.